This TCR beta chain appears in the sequencing data of a study of T cells after yellow fever vaccination. There are many counts of this clonotype. What it binds is unknown. Points from the study as a whole: Most primary-vaccination clones reappeared after the booster (about 97% CD4, 75% to 90% CD8).

Germline V CDR1 and CDR2: SEHNR, FQNEAQ (reference sequence). Trimming removed 6 bases from V and 2 bases from J, with 11 bases in between. The CDR3 contains 15 residues. Each CDR3 protein gets one entry after TCRdb re-called the 5' RACE reads with MiXCR. The sample lists 250,000 or so distinct CDR3 sequences; 3.6% were seen once. The chain joins TRBV7-9 to TRBJ1-6; D possibly corresponds to TRBD1 (5 bases). Sequenced here: PBMCs, sampled 15 days after the yellow fever booster vaccination. This receptor was taken from a man between 18 and 29 years old who received the YFV17D yellow fever vaccine. CDR3 amino acids: CASRRDGAYNSPLHF. The CDR3 DNA follows: TGTGCCAGCAGGCGGGACGGTGCCTATAATTCACCCCTCCACTTT. Looking up the rest from reference TRBV7-9 and TRBJ1-6 gives the full variable domain: DTGVSQNPRHKITKRGQNVTFRCDPISEHNRLYWYRQTLGQGPEFLTYFQNEAQLEKSRLLSDRFSAERPKGSFSTLEIQRTEQGDSAMYLCASRRDGAYNSPLHFGNGTRLTVT.